Described below is a single TCR beta chain sequence and its context. Its antigen is unknown. This specimen comes from a study of radiotherapy plus CTLA-4 blockade in lung cancer. Whole-study context: Disease control reached 31%, with objective responses in 15% to 20%. Study-wide results and caveats: After treatment with radiotherapy plus ipilimumab, TCR clones that came from the tumor expanded in blood.

Lung cancer patients with chemo-refractory metastatic non-small-cell disease were given focal radiation plus CTLA-4 blockade with ipilimumab. TCRdb's table, derived via immunoSEQ multiplex PCR, lists solely in-frame clones and lacks some. The sample carries tens of thousands of clones, roughly 80% recorded once. The CDR3 runs to 18 residues. J lost 5 bases, V lost 5 bases, and 13 bases had no gene match. Looked up from germline, CDR1 is LNHDA and CDR2 is SQIVND (reference sequence). The chain joins TRBV19 to TRBJ2-5, with 14 bases aligning to TRBD2. The source is a human donor with non-small cell lung cancer who had a partial response to radiotherapy plus ipilimumab. The material was peripheral blood, obtained from a patient treated with radiotherapy plus ipilimumab. The CDR3 DNA sequence: TGTGCCAGTAGTTCGGGACTAGCGGGGGCCTCCCGAGGTGAGACCCAGTACTTC. It is translated as CASSSGLAGASRGETQYF.